This T cell receptor beta chain was recovered during a study of blood T cell repertoires in COVID-19. Background on the study: Italy, Spain and the United States were the sources of the convalescent and acute COVID-19 samples. T cells, B-cell-depleted T cells, or PBMCs supplied cDNA or gDNA.

Original processing notes: Amplifying reference gene primers gave estimates of nucleated cell counts. Clones were read by immunoSEQ multiplex PCR, and TCRdb kept only the in-frame ones, dropping some. V, J and clone size reflect that table, while D and trimming were determined from the DNA. The table includes 200,000 to 300,000 clones, around 87% detected once. Germline CDR1 reads LNHDA; CDR2 reads SQIVND (reference sequence). CDR3 size: 17 residues. J gave up 5 bases and V 5 bases, and 16 bases lay outside the gene matches. The V gene is TRBV19, the J gene TRBJ2-5; 8 bases align to TRBD1. The origin of this receptor is a woman between 40 and 55 years old who had recovered from COVID-19. The sequenced sample was peripheral blood. DNA of the CDR3: TGTGCCAGTAGTCCGCGACAGGGGTTGGGATATGGGGAGACCCAGTACTTC. Protein product: CASSPRQGLGYGETQYF.